This T cell receptor (beta chain) emerged from a study of blood T cell repertoires in COVID-19. For the study at large: Specimens from acute and convalescent COVID-19 originated in the United States, Italy and Spain. PBMCs, B-cell-depleted T cells, or T cells were the source of the cDNA or gDNA that made up the material.

Per the study methods: Estimation of nucleated cell counts relied on the amplification of reference gene primers. Sequencing was performed with immunoSEQ multiplex PCR; in TCRdb, only in-frame clones are kept and a portion is missing. V, J and clone size are those of that table, while D and trimming were read from the DNA. The sample includes approximately 210,000 clones, around four fifths of them seen just once. The V segment lost 3 bases and the J segment 2 bases; nucleotides outside the gene matches: 6. This CDR3 is 16 amino acids long. CDR1 LNHDA and CDR2 SQIVND come from the germline V gene (reference sequence).

Material: peripheral blood. The sequence came from a woman between 50 and 59 years old with active or convalescent COVID-19. The V call is TRBV19, the J call TRBJ2-7; 11 bases agree with TRBD1. This CDR3 is CASSIGQGAHPYEQYF. In DNA form, the CDR3 reads TGTGCCAGTAGTATTGGACAGGGGGCGCATCCCTACGAGCAGTACTTC.